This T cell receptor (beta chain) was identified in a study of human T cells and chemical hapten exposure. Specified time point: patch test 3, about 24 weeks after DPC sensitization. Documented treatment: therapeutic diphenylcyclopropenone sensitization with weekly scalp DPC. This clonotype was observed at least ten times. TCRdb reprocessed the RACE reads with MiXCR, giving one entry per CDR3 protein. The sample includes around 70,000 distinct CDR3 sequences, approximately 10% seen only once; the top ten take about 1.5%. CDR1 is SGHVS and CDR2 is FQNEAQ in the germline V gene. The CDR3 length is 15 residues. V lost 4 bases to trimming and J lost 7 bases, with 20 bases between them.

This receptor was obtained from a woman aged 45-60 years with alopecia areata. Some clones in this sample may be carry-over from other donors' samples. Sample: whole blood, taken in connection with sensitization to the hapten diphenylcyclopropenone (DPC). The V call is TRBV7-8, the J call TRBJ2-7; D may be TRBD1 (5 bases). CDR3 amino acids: CASSYPGYPPREQYF. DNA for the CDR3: TGTGCCAGCAGCTACCCAGGGTACCCCCCCAGGGAGCAGTACTTC.